A selection of T cell receptor beta chains follows, all from one sample in a study of blood T cell repertoires in COVID-19. Produced via immunoSEQ multiplex PCR; TCRdb's table is partial and in-frame only. Of roughly 190,000 clones listed, approximately 87% were seen once; the top ten hold 10% to 11%. Sequencing was carried out using peripheral blood. The receptors were sampled from an older woman with COVID-19, enrolled during active disease. The CDR3 runs from the conserved cysteine through the conserved F or W. D genes are given only for firm matches. The size entry is marked missing in some rows and otherwise reads once, few, many or a size class.

d_call j_call clone_size v_call cdr3_nt cdr3_aa
TRBD1 TRBJ1-4 - TRBV5-1 TGCGCCAGCAGCCCTGGACAGGGCATAACTAATGAAAAACTGTTTTTT CASSPGQGITNEKLFF
- TRBJ1-3 - TRBV5-6 TGTGCCAGCAGCTTGAGAACAGGGATCTCTGGAAACACCATATATTTT CASSLRTGISGNTIYF
- TRBJ2-1 - TRBV11-3 TGTGCCAGCAGCCCTGGAGGAGTTGAGCAGTTCTTC CASSPGGVEQFF
- TRBJ2-1 - TRBV11-2 TGTGCCAGCAGCTTAGGGTCCCTCGATCGGGGTGAGCAGTTCTTC CASSLGSLDRGEQFF
TRBD2 TRBJ2-7 - TRBV18 TGTGCCAGCTCACCGGGGAGGGATACCTACGAGCAGTACTTC CASSPGRDTYEQYF
- TRBJ1-2 - TRBV19 TGTGCCAGTAGTCGCGACAGATTTAACTATGGCTACACCTTC CASSRDRFNYGYTF
- TRBJ1-3 - TRBV21-1 TGTGCCAGCCGACAGGGGTCAGGAAACACCATATATTTT CASRQGSGNTIYF
TRBD1 TRBJ1-2 - TRBV24-1 TGTGCCACCAGTGACCATGCACAGGGGGGGGACTATGGCTACACCTTC CATSDHAQGGDYGYTF
TRBD2 TRBJ2-7 once TRBV19 TGTGCCAGTAGAAGTATAGCCGGCAGCGGGAGCGAGCAGTACTTC CASRSIAGSGSEQYF
- TRBJ2-3 - TRBV12-3/TRBV12-4 TGTGCCAGCAGCCCTAGCACAGATACGCAGTATTTT CASSPSTDTQYF
- TRBJ1-1 - TRBV6-1 TGTGCCAGCAGTGAATGGGCAGCGAACACTGAAGCTTTCTTT CASSEWAANTEAFF
TRBD1 TRBJ1-5 - TRBV7-9 TGTGCCAGCAGCTCGACAGGGAATCAGCCCCAGCATTTT CASSSTGNQPQHF
- TRBJ1-2 - TRBV7-9 TGTGCCAGCAGCCTCCTTCTTGACAGCTATGGCTACACCTTC CASSLLLDSYGYTF
- TRBJ1-2 few TRBV6-5 TGTGCCAGCAGTTACTCGCAGGGTTCCTATGGCTACACCTTC CASSYSQGSYGYTF
TRBD1 TRBJ1-2 few TRBV6-6 TGTGCCAGCAGTTACTTAGGGGGACAGGGTAGGAATGGCTACACCTTC CASSYLGGQGRNGYTF
- TRBJ1-1 - TRBV11-2 TGTGCCAGCAGCTCAAGACAGGCTCATTTGTTCTTT CASSSRQAHLFF
- TRBJ1-5 - TRBV15 TGTGCCACCAGCAGAGACCCGACGGCGGGGAGGCCCCAGCATTTT CATSRDPTAGRPQHF
- TRBJ2-7 - TRBV4-1 TGCGCCAGCAGCCAAGATCAGAACAGCAACGAGCAGTACTTC CASSQDQNSNEQYF
- TRBJ1-5 - TRBV11-2 TGTGCCAGCAGCTCCGGGGTAAGCAATCAGCCCCAGCATTTT CASSSGVSNQPQHF
- TRBJ2-7 - TRBV3-1/TRBV3-2 TGTGCCAGCAGCCACCTCAGGGGTGCCCACGAGCAGTACTTC CASSHLRGAHEQYF
TRBD1 TRBJ1-4 - TRBV2 TGTGCCAGCAGCAGGGACAGTAATGAAAAACTGTTTTTT CASSRDSNEKLFF
TRBD1 TRBJ2-7 - TRBV9 TGTGCCAGCAGCGCCACCGGGACAGATGCCTACGAGCAGTACTTC CASSATGTDAYEQYF
TRBD1 TRBJ1-2 once TRBV24-1 TGTGCCACCAGTCCAACAGGGGGCTCTGGCTACACCTTC CATSPTGGSGYTF
- TRBJ2-1 - TRBV24-1 TGTGCCACCAGTGAAGCAAACTCCTACAATGAGCAGTTCTTC CATSEANSYNEQFF
- TRBJ1-5 - TRBV7-2 TGTGCCAGCAGCCAACTCTCGGGAGATAGCAATCAGCCCCAGCATTTT CASSQLSGDSNQPQHF
- TRBJ2-7 - TRBV19 TGTGCCAGTAGTTCCAGGGGTGCGGGTGGATTCTACGAGCAGTACTTC CASSSRGAGGFYEQYF
TRBD1 TRBJ2-7 - TRBV5-5 TGTGCCAGCAGCTTGGCCTCCGGGACAGGGGAGCCCTACGAGCAGTACTTC CASSLASGTGEPYEQYF
TRBD1 TRBJ2-5 - TRBV7-7 TGTGCTAGCAGCTTGATAACAGGGGGTAAAGAGACCCAGTACTTC CASSLITGGKETQYF
- TRBJ2-7 few TRBV19 TGTGCCAGTAGTCTTTCGGGAATAACCTACGAGCAGTACTTC CASSLSGITYEQYF
- TRBJ1-3 - TRBV28 TGTGCCAGCAGTCCGGGGACAATGGTAGTGGACGGAAACACCATATATTTT CASSPGTMVVDGNTIYF
TRBD1 TRBJ2-1 - TRBV5-1 TGCGCCAGCAGCCTGGACAGGTTGAGTGAGCAGTTCTTC CASSLDRLSEQFF
TRBD1 TRBJ2-7 once TRBV6-5 TGTGCCAGCACTCGGGACAGCTCCTACGAGCAGTACTTC CASTRDSSYEQYF
- TRBJ2-7 - TRBV30 TGTGCCTGGAGTGTGGGACACGTCGAGCAGTACTTC CAWSVGHVEQYF
- TRBJ1-6 - TRBV9 TGTGCCAGCAGCGTAAATGGTCAGAGGAATTCACCCCTCCACTTT CASSVNGQRNSPLHF
- TRBJ2-7 - TRBV28 TGTGCCAGCGGCTCTTGGTACGAGCAGTACTTC CASGSWYEQYF
TRBD1 TRBJ1-5 - TRBV6-5 TGTGCCGGCCGGGACAGCCCAAATATAAATCAGCCCCAGCATTTT CAGRDSPNINQPQHF
- TRBJ1-4 - TRBV25-1 TGTGCCAGCAGTGAAGCGAAAGTTATCGGGGAAAAACTGTTTTTT CASSEAKVIGEKLFF
- TRBJ2-1 - TRBV24-1 TGTGCCACCAGTGATCCCAGACAGGTCTGGGGCGATGAGCAGTTCTTC CATSDPRQVWGDEQFF
- TRBJ1-6 - TRBV6-1 TGTGCCAGCAGTGAAAGGGAAGGACAGTGGGGTTTGAATTCACCCCTCCACTTT CASSEREGQWGLNSPLHF
- TRBJ1-6 once TRBV5-1 TGCGCCAGCAGCTTGTGGGCTACCAATTCACCCCTCCACTTT CASSLWATNSPLHF
- TRBJ2-1 - TRBV19 TGTGCCAGTAGTATACTACAGGGTCTCACTGGGTGGAATGAGCAGTTCTTC CASSILQGLTGWNEQFF
TRBD1 TRBJ2-7 few TRBV2 TGTGCCAGCAGGACAGGGGGCTACGAGCAGTACTTC CASRTGGYEQYF
- TRBJ1-1 - TRBV5-4 TGTGCCAGCAGCTTTAACAGACCCAACACTGAAGCTTTCTTT CASSFNRPNTEAFF
- TRBJ1-1 - TRBV11-2 TGTGCCAGCAGCTCCCTCGGGAACACTGAAGCTTTCTTT CASSSLGNTEAFF
- TRBJ1-1 - TRBV13 TGTGCCAGCAGCTTAGTTCCCACACGCCACACTGAAGCTTTCTTT CASSLVPTRHTEAFF
- TRBJ2-7 - TRBV10-2 TGCGCCAGCACGGAACAGGCCATCTACGAGCAGTACTTC CASTEQAIYEQYF
TRBD2 TRBJ2-1 - TRBV11-3 TGTGCCAGCAGCTCGCCCGGGACTAGTCCCACAGGTCCCTACAATGAGCAGTTCTTC CASSSPGTSPTGPYNEQFF
TRBD1 TRBJ2-7 - TRBV5-6 TGTGCCAGCAGCCAAGGGGGCGTTTACGAGCAGTACTTC CASSQGGVYEQYF
- TRBJ1-1 - TRBV7-2 TGTGCCAGCAGCTTAATGCAGGGAACTGAAGCTTTCTTT CASSLMQGTEAFF
- TRBJ1-3 few TRBV9 TGTGCCAGCAGCGTAGAACTGTCAAGCTCTGGAAACACCATATATTTT CASSVELSSSGNTIYF
TRBD1 TRBJ1-6 - TRBV4-2 TGTGCCAGCAGCCAGCCGGGACAGTATAATTCACCCCTCCACTTT CASSQPGQYNSPLHF
- TRBJ2-2 - TRBV25-1 TGTGCCAGCAGTGATCAAAACAGGGCCACCGGGGAGCTGTTTTTT CASSDQNRATGELFF
- TRBJ1-3 few TRBV28 TGTGCCAGCAGTCCCGGGGGGGGGCGCTCTGGAAACACCATATATTTT CASSPGGGRSGNTIYF
- TRBJ1-6 - TRBV11-1 TGTGCCAGCAGCCGCTCGCGGGGTTCACCCCTCCACTTT CASSRSRGSPLHF
TRBD1 TRBJ2-7 - TRBV6-6 TGTGCCAGCGCCAAGGGGGCATCCTACGAGCAGTACTTC CASAKGASYEQYF